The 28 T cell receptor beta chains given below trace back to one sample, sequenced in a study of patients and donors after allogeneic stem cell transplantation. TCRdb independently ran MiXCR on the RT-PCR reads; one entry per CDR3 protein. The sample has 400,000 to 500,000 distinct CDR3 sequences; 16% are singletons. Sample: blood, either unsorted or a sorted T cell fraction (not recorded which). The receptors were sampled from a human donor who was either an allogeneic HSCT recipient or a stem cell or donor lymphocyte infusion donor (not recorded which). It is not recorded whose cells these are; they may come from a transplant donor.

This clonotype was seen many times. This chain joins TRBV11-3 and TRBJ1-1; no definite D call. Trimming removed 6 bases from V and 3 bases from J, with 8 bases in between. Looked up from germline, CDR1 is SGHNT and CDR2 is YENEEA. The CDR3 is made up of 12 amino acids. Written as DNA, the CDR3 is TGTGCCAGCAGTTACCGGGACACTGAAGCTTTCTTT. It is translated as CASSYRDTEAFF.

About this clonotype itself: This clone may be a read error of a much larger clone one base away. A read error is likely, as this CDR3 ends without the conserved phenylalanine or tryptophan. In DNA, the CDR3 is TGCAGTGCTAGACCGGACAGCAGAATGAACACTGAAGCTTTCCTT. This encodes CSARPDSRMNTEAFL. The chain is built from TRBV20-1 and TRBJ1-1; D might be TRBD1 (6 bases). The CDR3 spans 15 residues. The germline V gene encodes CDR1 DFQATT and CDR2 SNEGSKA (reference sequence). The germline V and J ends were trimmed by 2 bases and 0 bases, with 13 bases remaining between them.

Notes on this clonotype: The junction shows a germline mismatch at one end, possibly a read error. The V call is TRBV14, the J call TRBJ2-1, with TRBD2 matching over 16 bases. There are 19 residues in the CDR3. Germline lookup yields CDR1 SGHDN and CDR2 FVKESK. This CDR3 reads CASSQVSGLAGGVYNDQFF. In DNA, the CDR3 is TGTGCCAGCAGCCAAGTATCGGGACTAGCGGGAGGGGTTTACAATGATCAGTTCTTC.

CDR3 DNA sequence: TGTGCCAGCCGACTCCGACAGGGCTCGAGCTCCTACAATGAGCAGTTCTTC. Its protein is CASRLRQGSSSYNEQFF. This chain uses TRBV6-1 with TRBJ2-1, with 7 bases aligning to TRBD1. V lost 8 bases to trimming and J lost 0 bases; unmatched junction nucleotides: 13. The CDR3 runs 17 residues. Germline V gives CDR1 MNHNS, CDR2 SASEGT.

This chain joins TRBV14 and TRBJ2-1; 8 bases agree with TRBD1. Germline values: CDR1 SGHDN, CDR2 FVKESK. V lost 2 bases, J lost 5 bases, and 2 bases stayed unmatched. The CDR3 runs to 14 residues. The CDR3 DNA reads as TGTGCCAGCAGCCAACGGACAGGGCACAATGAGCAGTTCTTC. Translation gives CASSQRTGHNEQFF.

The CDR3 DNA sequence: TGTGCCAGCAGCCAAGATCCCCAAAATTCACCCCTCCACTTT. Protein sequence: CASSQDPQNSPLHF. The chain is built from TRBV4-2 and TRBJ1-6; D is undetermined. Germline V gives CDR1 LGHNA, CDR2 YNFKEQ. Trimming stripped 0 bases from V and 7 bases from J, with 7 bases between. CDR3 length: 14 residues.

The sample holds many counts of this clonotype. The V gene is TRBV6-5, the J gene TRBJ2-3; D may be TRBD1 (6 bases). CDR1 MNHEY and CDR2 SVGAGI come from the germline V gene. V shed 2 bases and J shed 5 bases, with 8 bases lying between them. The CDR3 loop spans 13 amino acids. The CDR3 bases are TGTGCCAGCAGTTACGGGACAAGAGATACGCAGTATTTT. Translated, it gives CASSYGTRDTQYF.

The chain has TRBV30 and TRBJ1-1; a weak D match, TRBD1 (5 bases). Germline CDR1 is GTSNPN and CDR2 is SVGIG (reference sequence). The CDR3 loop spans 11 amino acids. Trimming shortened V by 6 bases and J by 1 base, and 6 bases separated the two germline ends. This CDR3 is CACTGNTEAFF. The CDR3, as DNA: TGTGCCTGTACAGGGAACACTGAAGCTTTCTTT. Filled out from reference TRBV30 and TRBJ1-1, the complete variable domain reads SQTIHQWPATLVQPVGSPLSLECTVEGTSNPNLYWYRQAAGRGLQLLFYSVGIGQISSEVPQNLSASRPQDRQFILSSKKLLLSDSGFYLCACTGNTEAFFGQGTRLTVV.

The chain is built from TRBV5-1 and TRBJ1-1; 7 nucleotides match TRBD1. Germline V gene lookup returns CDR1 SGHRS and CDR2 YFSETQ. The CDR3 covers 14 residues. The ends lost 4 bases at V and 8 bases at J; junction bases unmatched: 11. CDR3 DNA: TGCGCCAGCAGCAAGACAGGGTGGGGGACCGAAGCTTTCTTT. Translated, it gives CASSKTGWGTEAFF.

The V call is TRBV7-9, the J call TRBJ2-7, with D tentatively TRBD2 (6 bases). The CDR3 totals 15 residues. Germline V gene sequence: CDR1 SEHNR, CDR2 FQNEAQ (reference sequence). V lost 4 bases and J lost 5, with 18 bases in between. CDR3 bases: TGTGCCAGCAGCTCGTATGGGGGGAGTGTAGACGAGCAGTACTTC. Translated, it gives CASSSYGGSVDEQYF.

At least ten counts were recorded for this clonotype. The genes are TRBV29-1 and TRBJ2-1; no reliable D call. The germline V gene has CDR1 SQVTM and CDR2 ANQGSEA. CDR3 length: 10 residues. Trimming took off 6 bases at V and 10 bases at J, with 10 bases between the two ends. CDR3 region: CSVGLLEQFF. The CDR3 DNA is TGCAGCGTAGGGCTCTTAGAGCAGTTCTTC.

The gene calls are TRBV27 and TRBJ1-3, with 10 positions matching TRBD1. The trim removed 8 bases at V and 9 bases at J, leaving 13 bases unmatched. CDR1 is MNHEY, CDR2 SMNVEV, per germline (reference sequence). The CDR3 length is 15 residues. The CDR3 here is CASGGQAGQGGTIYF. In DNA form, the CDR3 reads TGTGCCAGCGGCGGGCAGGCCGGACAGGGGGGCACCATATATTTT.

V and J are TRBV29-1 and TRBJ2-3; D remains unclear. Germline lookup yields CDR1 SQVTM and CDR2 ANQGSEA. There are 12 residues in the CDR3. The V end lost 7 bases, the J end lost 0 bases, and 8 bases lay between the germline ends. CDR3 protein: CSGTASTDTQYF. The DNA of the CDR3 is TGCAGCGGTACGGCTAGCACAGATACGCAGTATTTT.

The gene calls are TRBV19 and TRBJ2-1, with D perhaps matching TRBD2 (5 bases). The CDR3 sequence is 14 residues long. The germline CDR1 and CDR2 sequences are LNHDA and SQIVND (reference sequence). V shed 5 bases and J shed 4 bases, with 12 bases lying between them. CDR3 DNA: TGTGCCAGTAGTGTTATGGGAGTATACAATGAGCAGTTCTTC. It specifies CASSVMGVYNEQFF.

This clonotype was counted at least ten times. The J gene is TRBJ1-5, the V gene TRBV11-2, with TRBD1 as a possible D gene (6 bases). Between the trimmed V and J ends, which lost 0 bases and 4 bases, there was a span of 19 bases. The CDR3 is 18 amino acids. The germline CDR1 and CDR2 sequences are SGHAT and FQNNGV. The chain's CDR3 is CASSLERTGRVQNQPQHF. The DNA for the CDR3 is TGTGCCAGCAGCTTAGAGCGAACAGGGCGGGTTCAGAATCAGCCCCAGCATTTT.

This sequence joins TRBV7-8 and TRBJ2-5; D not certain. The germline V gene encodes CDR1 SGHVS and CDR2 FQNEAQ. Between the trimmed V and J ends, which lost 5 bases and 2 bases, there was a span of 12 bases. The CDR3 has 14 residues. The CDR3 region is CASSQRTPQETQYF. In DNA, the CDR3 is TGTGCCAGCAGCCAACGGACGCCGCAAGAGACCCAGTACTTC.

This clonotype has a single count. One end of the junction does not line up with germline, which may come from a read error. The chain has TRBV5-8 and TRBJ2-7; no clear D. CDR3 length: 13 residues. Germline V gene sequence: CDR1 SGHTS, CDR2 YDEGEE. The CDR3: CASSFNPSYGQYF. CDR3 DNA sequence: TGTGCCAGCAGCTTTAACCCCTCCTACGGGCAGTACTTC.

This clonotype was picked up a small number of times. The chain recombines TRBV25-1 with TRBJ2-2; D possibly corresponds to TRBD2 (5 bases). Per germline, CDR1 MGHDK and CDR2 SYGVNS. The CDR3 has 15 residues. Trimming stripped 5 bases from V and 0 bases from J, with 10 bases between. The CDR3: CASSRTTTNTGELFF. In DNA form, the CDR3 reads TGTGCCAGCAGTCGTACGACTACGAACACCGGGGAGCTGTTTTTT.

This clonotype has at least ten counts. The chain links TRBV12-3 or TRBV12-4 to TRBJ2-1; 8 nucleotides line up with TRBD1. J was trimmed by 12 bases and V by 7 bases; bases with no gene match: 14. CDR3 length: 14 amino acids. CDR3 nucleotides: TGTGCCAGCACGGCAGGGGGCGGAGGCTCCCGGCAGTTCTTC. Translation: CASTAGGGGSRQFF.

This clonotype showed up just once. The CDR3 here is CASSLAWDPQKAPQHF. The CDR3 DNA reads as TGTGCCAGCAGTTTAGCCTGGGACCCTCAGAAGGCGCCCCAGCATTTT. The J gene is TRBJ1-5, the V gene TRBV27; tentatively, D is TRBD1 (5 bases). There are 16 residues in the CDR3. The V and J ends lost 2 bases and 9 bases respectively, with 20 bases between them. CDR1 MNHEY and CDR2 SMNVEV come from the germline V gene (reference sequence).

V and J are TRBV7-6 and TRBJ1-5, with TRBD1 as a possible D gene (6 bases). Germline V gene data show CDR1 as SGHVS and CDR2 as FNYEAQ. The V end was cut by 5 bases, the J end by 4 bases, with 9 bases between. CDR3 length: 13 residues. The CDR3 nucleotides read TGTGCCAGCAGCAACAGGGAAAATCAGCCCCAGCATTTT. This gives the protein CASSNRENQPQHF.

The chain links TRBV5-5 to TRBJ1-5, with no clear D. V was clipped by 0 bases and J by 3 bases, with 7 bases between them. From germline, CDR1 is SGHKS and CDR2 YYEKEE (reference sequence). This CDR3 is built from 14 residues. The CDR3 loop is CASSLVADNQPQHF. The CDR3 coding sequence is TGTGCCAGCAGCTTGGTTGCAGACAATCAGCCCCAGCATTTT.

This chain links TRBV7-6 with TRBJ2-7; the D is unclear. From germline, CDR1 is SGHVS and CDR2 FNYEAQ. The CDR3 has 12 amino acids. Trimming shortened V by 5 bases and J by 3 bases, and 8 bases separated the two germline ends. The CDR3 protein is CASSPRNYEQYF. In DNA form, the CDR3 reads TGTGCCAGCAGCCCACGGAACTACGAGCAGTACTTC.

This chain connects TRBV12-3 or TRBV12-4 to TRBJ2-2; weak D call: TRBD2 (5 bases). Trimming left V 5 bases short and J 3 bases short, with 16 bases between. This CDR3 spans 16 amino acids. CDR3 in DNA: TGTGCCAGCAGTCCAAAAAGACGGGAACACACCGGGGAGCTGTTTTTT. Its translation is CASSPKRREHTGELFF.

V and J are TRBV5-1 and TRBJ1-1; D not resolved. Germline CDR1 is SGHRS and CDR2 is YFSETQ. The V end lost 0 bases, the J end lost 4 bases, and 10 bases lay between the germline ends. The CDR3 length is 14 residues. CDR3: CASSLEDRSTEAFF. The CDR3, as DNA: TGCGCCAGCAGCTTGGAGGACCGGTCCACTGAAGCTTTCTTT.

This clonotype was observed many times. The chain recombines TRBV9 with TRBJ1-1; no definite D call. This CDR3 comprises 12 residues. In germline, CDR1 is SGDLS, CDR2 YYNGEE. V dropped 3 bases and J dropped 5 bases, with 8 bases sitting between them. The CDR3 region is CASSEGGTEAFF. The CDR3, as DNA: TGTGCCAGCAGCGAGGGAGGAACTGAAGCTTTCTTT.

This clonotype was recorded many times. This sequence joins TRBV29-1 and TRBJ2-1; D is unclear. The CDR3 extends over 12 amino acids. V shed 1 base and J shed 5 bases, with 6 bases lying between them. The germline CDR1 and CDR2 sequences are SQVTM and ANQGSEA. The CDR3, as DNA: TGCAGCGTTGAAGGGAACCACAATGAGCAGTTCTTC. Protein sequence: CSVEGNHNEQFF.

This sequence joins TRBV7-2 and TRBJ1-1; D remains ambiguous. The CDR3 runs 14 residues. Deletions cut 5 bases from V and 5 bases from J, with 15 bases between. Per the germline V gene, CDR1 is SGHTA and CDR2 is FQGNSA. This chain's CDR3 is CASSTSKGATEAFF. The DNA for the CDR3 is TGTGCCAGCAGCACTAGCAAGGGAGCAACTGAAGCTTTCTTT.